A selection of T cell receptor beta chains follows, all from one sample in a study of technical replicates of blood from a few donors. Method: immunoSEQ multiplex PCR; TCRdb's copy keeps in-frame clones and lacks some. The sample carries under 90,000 clones, 93% recorded once. The sequenced sample was T cells isolated from PBMCs. All receptors come from a human donor in good health. Each CDR3 is given with its conserved first and last residue. Fields, in order: V gene, D gene, CDR3 protein. D genes are given only for firm matches.

v_call: TRBV6-5; d_call: .; cdr3_aa: CASGGGVNYGYTF
v_call: TRBV6-5; d_call: .; cdr3_aa: CASSYSLRVDDSPLHF
v_call: TRBV18; d_call: .; cdr3_aa: CASSPQRNTEAFF
v_call: TRBV30; d_call: .; cdr3_aa: CAWIPADAIYSPLHF
v_call: TRBV29-1; d_call: .; cdr3_aa: CSVMDMRTAGSSYEQYF
v_call: TRBV2; d_call: TRBD1; cdr3_aa: CASSEVTGVSYEQYF
v_call: TRBV29-1; d_call: TRBD1; cdr3_aa: CSVVPGTGQVYGYTF
v_call: TRBV27; d_call: .; cdr3_aa: CASKRKAASSYEQYF
v_call: TRBV7-6; d_call: TRBD1; cdr3_aa: CASSSGTGPNQPQHF
v_call: TRBV5-6; d_call: TRBD1; cdr3_aa: CASSDDLRDRVMANEQFF
v_call: TRBV6-5; d_call: TRBD1; cdr3_aa: CASRADRGHGYTF
v_call: TRBV12-5; d_call: .; cdr3_aa: CASGLAPLDPGLPADTQYF
v_call: TRBV7-9; d_call: TRBD2; cdr3_aa: CASSLRGGIEQYF
v_call: TRBV5-1; d_call: TRBD2; cdr3_aa: CASSLASGYYNEQFF
v_call: TRBV9; d_call: TRBD2; cdr3_aa: CASSAGLAGEQTRRETQYF
v_call: TRBV27; d_call: .; cdr3_aa: CASSSTASTAEQYF
v_call: TRBV7-9; d_call: .; cdr3_aa: CASSLEGAGEKLFF
v_call: TRBV19; d_call: TRBD1; cdr3_aa: CASTLRDRTVMNTEAFF
v_call: TRBV13; d_call: TRBD1; cdr3_aa: CASSSQTGTGELFF
v_call: TRBV6-1; d_call: TRBD1; cdr3_aa: CASSEDLGGATDTQYF
v_call: TRBV6-4; d_call: TRBD1; cdr3_aa: CASSDRQGVYGYTF
v_call: TRBV6-5; d_call: .; cdr3_aa: CASSYPGTDTQYF
v_call: TRBV2; d_call: TRBD2; cdr3_aa: CASHVWVAGAHGYEQYF
v_call: TRBV20-1; d_call: .; cdr3_aa: CGLGDQETQYF
v_call: TRBV6-5; d_call: TRBD2; cdr3_aa: CASSYSSGRPYNEQFF
v_call: TRBV28; d_call: .; cdr3_aa: CASSSTGARQPQHF
v_call: TRBV4-1; d_call: .; cdr3_aa: CASSPGRAGEKLFF
v_call: TRBV4-1; d_call: .; cdr3_aa: CASSPPLGRGVDGDTQYF
v_call: TRBV18; d_call: TRBD1; cdr3_aa: CASSPQTGGAETQYF
v_call: TRBV9; d_call: .; cdr3_aa: CASGRAGAGDTQYF
v_call: TRBV2; d_call: TRBD1; cdr3_aa: CASSPGFTRQGISYEQYF
v_call: TRBV29-1; d_call: .; cdr3_aa: CSVAWGDEQYF
v_call: TRBV19; d_call: TRBD2; cdr3_aa: CALGPGGAVPDTQYF
v_call: TRBV5-6; d_call: TRBD2; cdr3_aa: CASSLGTSGRAGDEQFF
v_call: TRBV4-1; d_call: .; cdr3_aa: CASSHNFDEQFF
v_call: TRBV18; d_call: .; cdr3_aa: CASSFDSDNEQFF
v_call: TRBV5-6; d_call: .; cdr3_aa: CASSLKGRGNSPLHF
v_call: TRBV7-3; d_call: TRBD1; cdr3_aa: CASSLGTGAQPQHF
v_call: TRBV28; d_call: .; cdr3_aa: CASRSTGNQPQHF
v_call: TRBV15; d_call: TRBD1; cdr3_aa: CATSRDGWGQGGNEQFF
v_call: TRBV4-1; d_call: TRBD1; cdr3_aa: CASSQEARGANEKLFF
v_call: TRBV11-2; d_call: .; cdr3_aa: CASSLGSTPFF
v_call: TRBV4-1; d_call: .; cdr3_aa: CASSRPAVSGELFF
v_call: TRBV7-2; d_call: .; cdr3_aa: CASSQLANTGELFF
v_call: TRBV4-1; d_call: TRBD2; cdr3_aa: CASSQSGTVSSGRTYEQYF
v_call: TRBV10-1; d_call: .; cdr3_aa: CASSVKAGDSYNEQFF
v_call: TRBV28; d_call: .; cdr3_aa: CASRAQGTSGANVLTF
v_call: TRBV29-1; d_call: .; cdr3_aa: CSVEKASGGGQFF
v_call: TRBV2; d_call: .; cdr3_aa: CASSDLRSQETQYF
v_call: TRBV30; d_call: .; cdr3_aa: CAWSKGLPNTGELFF
v_call: TRBV4-1; d_call: TRBD1; cdr3_aa: CASSQDRGRTGELFF
v_call: TRBV5-8; d_call: TRBD2; cdr3_aa: CASSLLAGPKNTGELFF